A selection of T cell receptor beta chains follows, all from one sample in a study of neurological immune-mediated disorders. TCRdb re-called the 5' RACE reads with MiXCR, one entry per CDR3 protein. There are approximately 87,000 distinct CDR3 sequences in the sample; 13% to 15% occur only once, and roughly 7% lies in the top ten. Material for sequencing was PBMCs. The receptor set was obtained from a woman aged 45 to 65 in good health. Each CDR3 is given with its conserved first and last residue. The D gene is left open where the match is weak. Clone size is given for some rows only: seen once, a few or many times, or a class if the clone is expanded.

TRBV5-1,TRBJ2-1,many,NA,TGCGCCAGCAGCTCCGGCAACGGTAACCTTTACAATGAGCAGTTCTTC,CASSSGNGNLYNEQFF
TRBV28,TRBJ1-5,many,NA,TGTGCCAGCAATTCGACCGGTCACGGGGAGGGGCAGCCCCAGCATTTT,CASNSTGHGEGQPQHF
TRBV27,TRBJ2-7,NA,TRBD1,TGTGCCAGCAGTACCGGGACAGGGGTCCACGAGCAGTACTTC,CASSTGTGVHEQYF
TRBV3-1,TRBJ2-5,many,NA,TGTGCCAGCAGCCGTAGGGAAAGAGAGACCCAGTACTTC,CASSRRERETQYF
TRBV5-5,TRBJ2-7,NA,TRBD1,TGTGCCAGCAGCTCTTTCGGACAGGGTTTCTACGAGCAGTACTTC,CASSSFGQGFYEQYF
TRBV7-2,TRBJ1-1,NA,NA,TGTGCCAGCAGCCATCGGACCTTGATTTGGGCTTTCTTT,CASSHRTLIWAFF
TRBV20-1,TRBJ1-2,many,NA,TGCAGTGCTGGGGGACCCCACCTGGGTTACGGCTACACCTTC,CSAGGPHLGYGYTF
TRBV5-1,TRBJ2-1,NA,TRBD1,TGCGCCAGCAGCCCCTGTACAGGGGGATTTGTGCAGTTCTTC,CASSPCTGGFVQFF
TRBV20-1,TRBJ2-2,many,TRBD2,TGCAGTGCTGACGGGGGGGCTACCGGGGAGCTGTTTTTT,CSADGGATGELFF
TRBV29-1,TRBJ2-7,many,TRBD2,TGCAGCACCCGGGGGGTTGGCTCCTACGAGCAGTACTTC,CSTRGVGSYEQYF
TRBV5-6,TRBJ2-5,many,NA,TGTGCCAGCACCCCGAGGGGGTTGGGGGAGACCCAGTACTTC,CASTPRGLGETQYF
TRBV7-6,TRBJ1-1,many,NA,TGTGCCAGCAGCTTAGGCATACAGGGGAACACTGAAGCTTTCTTT,CASSLGIQGNTEAFF
TRBV20-1,TRBJ2-7,NA,TRBD2,TGCAGTGCTAGGGCGGGGGGTGGAACCTACGAGCAGTACTTC,CSARAGGGTYEQYF
TRBV5-1,TRBJ2-1,NA,NA,TGCGCCAGCAGCCGCGGGGCAGGCTTGGTTGAGCAGTTCTTC,CASSRGAGLVEQFF
TRBV20-1,TRBJ1-3,many,TRBD1,TGCAGTGCTTTCAGGGGGGGGGGCTCTGGAAACACCATATATTTT,CSAFRGGGSGNTIYF
TRBV5-1,TRBJ2-1,many,TRBD2,TGCGCCAGCAGCCCTTTCATAGCGGGGGCCTACAATGAGCAGTTCTTC,CASSPFIAGAYNEQFF
TRBV12-3/TRBV12-4,TRBJ2-5,few,NA,TGTGCCAGCAGTTTAGTGCAGGCTCGTGTCCAAGAGACCCAGTACTTC,CASSLVQARVQETQYF
TRBV9,TRBJ2-1,many,NA,TGTGCCAGCAGCGTAGGTTTGGGACCCTACAATGAGCAGTTCTTC,CASSVGLGPYNEQFF
TRBV12-3/TRBV12-4,TRBJ1-2,many,NA,TGTGCCAGCAGCCCACAGGGAGATGGCTACACCTTC,CASSPQGDGYTF
TRBV20-1,TRBJ1-2,many,TRBD1,TGCAGTGTTCCGGGACAGGGGTGGGATGGCTACACCTTC,CSVPGQGWDGYTF
TRBV5-1,TRBJ2-7,many,NA,TGCGCCAGCAGCTCGCAGGGTTTCAACTACGAGCAGTACTTC,CASSSQGFNYEQYF
TRBV7-6,TRBJ2-1,many,NA,TGTGCCAGCAGCCCTCCGGCCTATGGCTCCTACAATGAGCAGTTCTTC,CASSPPAYGSYNEQFF
TRBV5-1,TRBJ2-1,many,NA,TGCGCCAGCAGCCAGCGAGGCTCCTACAATGAGCAGTTCTTC,CASSQRGSYNEQFF
TRBV29-1,TRBJ2-2,many,NA,TGCAGCGTTGCTAGCAGCGCGAACACCGGGGAGCTGTTTTTT,CSVASSANTGELFF
TRBV20-1,TRBJ2-7,many,NA,TGCAGTGCTGGCCGAGGAAGGGCACAACTAGCCTACGAGCAGTACTTC,CSAGRGRAQLAYEQYF
TRBV7-7,TRBJ2-5,many,NA,TGTGCCAGCAGCAAAAGACCCGGGAATTCGGGAGAGACCCAGTACTTC,CASSKRPGNSGETQYF